This TCR beta chain was retrieved from a study of lymphopenia after photon versus proton radiotherapy. Findings and caveats of the study: Photon-treated patients lost naive T cells and TCR diversity; proton-treated stayed stable. After the lymphocyte nadir, photon-treated repertoires showed oligoclonal expansion, especially of CD8+ Temra cells. Only patients who died were analyzed for survival; proton advantage is unproven.

Trimming took 0 bases from V and 5 from J, leaving 8 bases between them. Germline CDR1 and CDR2: SGHKS and YYEKEE (reference sequence). This CDR3 has 13 residues. Clones were read by immunoSEQ multiplex PCR, and TCRdb kept only the in-frame ones, dropping some. Altogether tens of thousands of clones are present, 85% being singletons, with the ten largest covering around 20%. Notes on this clone: The antigen is unknown.

The TCR was taken from a man aged 55 to 70 with pancreatic cancer. This specimen was peripheral blood, taken from a patient treated with photon-based radiotherapy. The J gene is TRBJ1-2, the V gene TRBV5-5; no clear D gene. The CDR3 loop is CASSLGRMYGYTF. In DNA, the CDR3 is TGTGCCAGCAGCTTGGGCAGGATGTATGGCTACACCTTC.